These 27 T cell receptor beta chains were all obtained from the same sample, sequenced in a study of radiotherapy plus CTLA-4 blockade in lung cancer. Assay: immunoSEQ multiplex PCR; the TCRdb copy retains only in-frame clones and omits some. The table shows about 59,000 clones, with around 80% occurring only once. The sequencing here drew on peripheral blood, taken from a patient treated with radiotherapy plus ipilimumab. These receptor sequences come from a human donor with non-small cell lung cancer whose response to radiotherapy plus ipilimumab could not be evaluated.

The J gene is TRBJ2-3, the V gene TRBV27; 8 bases align to TRBD2. CDR1 and CDR2 from the germline V gene are MNHEY and SMNVEV (reference sequence). The ends lost 5 bases at V and 2 bases at J; junction bases unmatched: 6. The CDR3 contains 15 residues. The DNA for the CDR3 is TGTGCCAGCAGTCCCGGGACTAGACCCACAGATACGCAGTATTTT. Protein product: CASSPGTRPTDTQYF.

V usage is TRBV4-3 and J usage is TRBJ2-5, with TRBD1 matching over 12 bases. The V segment lost 1 base and the J segment 5 bases; nucleotides outside the gene matches: 5. The CDR3 is 16 residues long. Germline assignment: CDR1 LGHNA and CDR2 YSLEER. CDR3 bases: TGCGCCAGCAGCCAAGCTGGGACAGGGGGCCGTGAGACCCAGTACTTC. It specifies CASSQAGTGGRETQYF.

The V gene is TRBV4-3, the J gene TRBJ2-7; no reliable D call. The ends were cut back, 0 bases at V and 4 bases at J, with 7 bases in the middle. Germline loops: CDR1 LGHNA, CDR2 YSLEER. CDR3 length: 13 amino acids. CDR3 nucleotide sequence: TGCGCCAGCAGCCAAGACAGAAATTACGAGCAGTACTTC. It translates to CASSQDRNYEQYF.

This clone was seen only once. The chain is built from TRBV7-2 and TRBJ2-2; 11 positions match TRBD2. The CDR3 totals 17 residues. Looked up from germline, CDR1 is SGHTA and CDR2 is FQGNSA. Unmatched junction bases numbered 13, after V lost 5 bases and J lost 8 bases. DNA of the CDR3: TGTGCCAGCAGCCGGAGCACTAGCGGGGGCCAAGGGGGGGAGCTGTTTTTT. Translating it yields CASSRSTSGGQGGELFF.

This chain connects TRBV7-9 to TRBJ2-7; TRBD2 agrees at 10 bases. Germline CDR1 reads SEHNR; CDR2 reads FQNEAQ (reference sequence). The CDR3 is 14 residues long. V shed 1 base and J 5 bases; nucleotides not matched to a gene: 2. Written as DNA, the CDR3 is TGTGCCAGCAGCTTAGGACTAGCGGGCCACGAGCAGTACTTC. The encoded protein is CASSLGLAGHEQYF.

DNA for the CDR3: TGTGCCAGCAGCTTAGTTTCGTCGAGAACTGGAAACACCATATATTTT. Its protein product is CASSLVSSRTGNTIYF. This chain connects TRBV7-2 to TRBJ1-3, with D unclear. CDR1 is SGHTA, CDR2 FQGNSA, per germline. The CDR3 has 16 amino acids. Trimming removed 1 base at V and 2 bases at J, with 12 bases between. Using reference TRBV7-2 and TRBJ1-3 for the parts outside the CDR3, the full variable domain is GAGVSQSPSNKVTEKGKDVELRCDPISGHTALYWYRQSLGQGLEFLIYFQGNSAPDKSGLPSDRFSAERTGGSVSTLTIQRTQQEDSAVYLCASSLVSSRTGNTIYFGEGSWLTVV.

This clone showed up just a few times. The gene calls are TRBV6-5 and TRBJ1-5; the match to TRBD1 covers 8 bases. V gave up 5 bases and J gave up 6 bases; unmatched junction bases: 6. Germline V lookup: CDR1 MNHEY, CDR2 SVGAGI. The CDR3 length is 14 residues. The CDR3 DNA is TGTGCCAGCAGTATCGACAGGGGAAGTCAGCCCCAGCATTTT. Its translation is CASSIDRGSQPQHF.

This clone occurred once. This chain joins TRBV7-9 and TRBJ2-3; 9 bases fit TRBD1. Germline loops: CDR1 SEHNR, CDR2 FQNEAQ (reference sequence). This CDR3 region has 15 residues. Trimming at V came to 4 bases and at J to 10 bases, leaving 12 bases not matched to a gene. The CDR3 bases are TGTGCCAGCAGCTCGATCGGGACAGGGCCAGAGGCGCAGTATTTT. As protein: CASSSIGTGPEAQYF.

The chain is built from TRBV7-9 and TRBJ1-2; D is unclear. CDR1 is SEHNR and CDR2 is FQNEAQ in the germline V gene (reference sequence). V lost 1 base and J 3 bases, leaving 15 bases between the germline ends. This CDR3 contains 16 residues. The chain's CDR3 is CASSLDRWYNHYGYTF. The CDR3 DNA reads TGTGCCAGCAGCTTAGATCGTTGGTACAACCACTATGGCTACACCTTC.

In DNA, the CDR3 is TGTGCCTGGAGCAGGGGGTCGGAGACCCAGTACTTC. Translating gives CAWSRGSETQYF. The rearrangement joins TRBV30 to TRBJ2-5; 7 nucleotides line up with TRBD1. The length of the CDR3 is 12 residues. V dropped 3 bases and J dropped 5; count of bases not matched to a gene: 3. Germline V gene lookup returns CDR1 GTSNPN and CDR2 SVGIG (reference sequence).

The J gene is TRBJ1-1, the V gene TRBV28; 7 nucleotides line up with TRBD1. With 3 bases clipped from V and 0 bases from J, the junction kept 4 bases outside the gene matches. The CDR3 totals 15 residues. CDR1 MDHEN and CDR2 SYDVKM come from the germline V gene. The CDR3 DNA reads as TGTGCCAGCAGTTTCCAGGACAGGCTGAACACTGAAGCTTTCTTT. It codes for CASSFQDRLNTEAFF.

DNA of the CDR3: TGTGCCATCCGCGAGACGGGGGGCGAGGAGACCCAGTACTTC. This sequence encodes CAIRETGGEETQYF. This rearrangement joins TRBV10-3 to TRBJ2-5; a possible D gene is TRBD2 (7 bases). The V end was cut by 8 bases, the J end by 5 bases, with 18 bases between. The CDR3 extends over 14 amino acids. The germline V gene has CDR1 ENHRY and CDR2 SYGVKD.

This sequence joins TRBV18 and TRBJ2-3, with D possibly TRBD2 on 6 matching bases. With 3 bases removed from V and 12 bases from J, the gap between germline ends came to 13 bases. The CDR3 loop spans 12 amino acids. From germline, CDR1 is KGHSH and CDR2 LQKENI. CDR3 nucleotide sequence: TGTGCCAGCTCACCCACGGAGGGGTTACAGTATTTT. Amino acids: CASSPTEGLQYF.

The CDR3 is CASRIGRTGFFYSGANVLTF. The CDR3 coding sequence is TGTGCCAGCCGTATTGGTAGGACAGGGTTCTTCTACTCTGGGGCCAACGTCCTGACTTTC. The gene calls are TRBV9 and TRBJ2-6; 8 bases align to TRBD1. After removal of 7 bases from V and 0 bases from J, the junction contained 18 bases not matched to a gene. CDR3 length: 20 residues. The V gene's germline CDR1 is SGDLS and CDR2 YYNGEE.

The chain links TRBV19 to TRBJ1-1, with no clear D. This CDR3 is built from 13 residues. Germline V gene lookup returns CDR1 LNHDA and CDR2 SQIVND (reference sequence). Between the trimmed V and J ends, which lost 0 bases and 5 bases, there was a span of 7 bases. CDR3 sequence reads: CASSIDRDTEAFF. The CDR3 DNA sequence: TGTGCCAGTAGTATAGATCGAGATACTGAAGCTTTCTTT.

This sequence joins TRBV2 and TRBJ2-7, with a weak D call TRBD1 (6 bases). Trimming cost V 7 bases and J 3 bases, with 10 bases left between them. This CDR3 region has 12 residues. The germline CDR1 and CDR2 sequences are SNHLY and FYNNEI. The CDR3 reads CASNLQGYEQYF. CDR3 DNA: TGTGCCAGCAATCTACAGGGCTACGAGCAGTACTTC.

The V and J genes are TRBV7-9 and TRBJ1-4; no clear D. The CDR3 extends over 13 amino acids. V was clipped by 2 bases and J by 4 bases, with 5 bases between them. Looked up from germline, CDR1 is SEHNR and CDR2 is FQNEAQ (reference sequence). The CDR3 region is CASSLSLNEKLFF. The CDR3, as DNA: TGTGCCAGCAGCTTAAGCCTTAATGAAAAACTGTTTTTT. The complete variable domain, with remaining parts taken from reference TRBV7-9 and TRBJ1-4, reads DTGVSQNPRHKITKRGQNVTFRCDPISEHNRLYWYRQTLGQGPEFLTYFQNEAQLEKSRLLSDRFSAERPKGSFSTLEIQRTEQGDSAMYLCASSLSLNEKLFFGSGTQLSVL.

The chain employs TRBV11-2 and TRBJ1-4; 7 nucleotides match TRBD1. Germline CDR1 is SGHAT and CDR2 is FQNNGV. V lost 7 bases and J lost 5; bases outside the gene matches: 7. This CDR3 region has 14 residues. The chain's CDR3 is CASTKDRTNEKLFF. The CDR3 DNA follows: TGTGCCAGCACCAAGGACAGGACCAATGAAAAACTGTTTTTT.

The genes are TRBV7-9 and TRBJ1-6, with TRBD1 matching 8 bases. J gave up 8 bases and V 4 bases, and 4 bases lay outside the gene matches. Germline CDR1 is SEHNR and CDR2 is FQNEAQ (reference sequence). The CDR3 is 14 amino acids. CDR3 in amino acids: CASSYGQGDSPLHF. In nucleotides, the CDR3 is TGTGCCAGCAGCTACGGACAGGGTGATTCACCCCTCCACTTT.

The CDR3, as DNA: TGTGCCTGGAGTGTCCCAAACTGGTACAGCAATCAGCCCCAGCATTTT. Its translation: CAWSVPNWYSNQPQHF. This chain links TRBV30 with TRBJ1-5; D uncertain. CDR1 is GTSNPN and CDR2 is SVGIG in the germline V gene (reference sequence). Trimming took 0 bases from V and 1 from J, leaving 13 bases between them. The CDR3 consists of 16 residues.

Only a few counts were recorded for this clone. This chain links TRBV9 with TRBJ2-7; 8 bases match TRBD1. The germline V gene has CDR1 SGDLS and CDR2 YYNGEE. The CDR3 has 14 residues. With V trimmed by 0 bases and J by 4 bases, 3 bases remained unmatched. The CDR3 protein is CASSVGDRQYEQYF. CDR3 nucleotides: TGTGCCAGCAGCGTAGGGGACAGGCAATACGAGCAGTACTTC.

The rearrangement uses TRBV15 and TRBJ2-4; unclear D gene. The V gene lost 4 bases and the J gene lost 0 bases, with 4 bases spanning the gap. The germline V gene has CDR1 LNHNV and CDR2 YYDKDF (reference sequence). The length of the CDR3 is 13 residues. CDR3 DNA: TGTGCCACCAGCACAGTAGCCAAAAACATTCAGTACTTC. This codes for CATSTVAKNIQYF.

The chain has TRBV4-2 and TRBJ1-5; D is undetermined. This CDR3 has 14 residues. Germline V gene sequence: CDR1 LGHNA, CDR2 YNFKEQ. V was pared by 1 base and J by 1 base, with 5 bases between. As DNA, the CDR3 is TGTGCCAGCAGCCAAGTTGAGAGCAATCAGCCCCAGCATTTT. Protein sequence: CASSQVESNQPQHF.

V is TRBV7-2 and J is TRBJ1-5, with 10 nucleotides matching TRBD1. J lost 8 bases, V lost 5 bases, and 9 bases had no gene match. Per germline, CDR1 SGHTA and CDR2 FQGNSA. The CDR3 extends over 15 amino acids. For the CDR3, the DNA is TGTGCCAGCAGCCCTAGGACAGGGGGTTTCGAGCCCCAGCATTTT. This codes for CASSPRTGGFEPQHF.

The V call is TRBV19, the J call TRBJ2-5, with a weak D call TRBD1 (6 bases). With 1 base removed from V and 1 base from J, the gap between germline ends came to 10 bases. Per the germline V gene, CDR1 is LNHDA and CDR2 is SQIVND (reference sequence). The CDR3 covers 15 residues. CDR3 amino acids: CASSIGGHFQETQYF. The CDR3 DNA is TGTGCCAGTAGTATAGGGGGACATTTCCAAGAGACCCAGTACTTC.

This chain joins TRBV11-2 and TRBJ2-6; 7 bases line up with TRBD1. The CDR3 covers 15 residues. Germline V CDR1 and CDR2: SGHAT, FQNNGV. With 9 bases clipped from V and 4 bases from J, the junction kept 9 bases outside the gene matches. Here the CDR3 DNA reads TGTGCCAGTCGGACAGGCCTAACCGGGGCCAACGTCCTGACTTTC. Amino acids: CASRTGLTGANVLTF.

This chain's CDR3 is CASSSTGEGEKLFF. As DNA, the CDR3 is TGTGCCAGCAGCTCGACAGGGGAGGGGGAAAAACTGTTTTTT. The chain has TRBV27 and TRBJ1-4, with TRBD1 matching over 8 bases. Germline V gene lookup returns CDR1 MNHEY and CDR2 SMNVEV (reference sequence). V trimming: 6 bases; J trimming: 8 bases; junction bases outside the gene matches: 8. The CDR3 length is 14 residues. The full variable domain, in which reference TRBV27 and TRBJ1-4 provide the parts outside the CDR3, is EAQVTQNPRYLITVTGKKLTVTCSQNMNHEYMSWYRQDPGLGLRQIYYSMNVEVTDKGDVPEGYKVSRKEKRNFPLILESPSPNQTSLYFCASSSTGEGEKLFFGSGTQLSVL.